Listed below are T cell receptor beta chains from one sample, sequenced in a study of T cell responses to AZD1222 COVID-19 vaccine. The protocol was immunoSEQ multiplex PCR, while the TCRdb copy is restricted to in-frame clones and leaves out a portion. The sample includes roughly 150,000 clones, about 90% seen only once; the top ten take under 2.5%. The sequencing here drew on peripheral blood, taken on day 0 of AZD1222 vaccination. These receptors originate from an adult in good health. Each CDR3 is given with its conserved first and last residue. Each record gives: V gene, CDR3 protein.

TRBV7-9 CASSLQLGANTEAFF
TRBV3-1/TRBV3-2 CASSQAGQGKIEAFF
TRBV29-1 CSVARRSNEKLFF
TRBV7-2 CASSLSGGGPLGYTF
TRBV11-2 CASSPPAAEAFF
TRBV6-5 CASGTGVANYGYTF
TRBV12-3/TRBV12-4 CASTRKSTDTQYF
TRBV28 CASSLGRNSNQPQHF
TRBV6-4 CASSARGRPRNEQFF
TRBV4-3 CASSQDRGMEAFF
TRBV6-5 CASNFQPQHF
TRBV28 CASSFIGGPAWDTEAFF
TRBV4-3 CASSQDPVSEQYF
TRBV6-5 CASSYSGVSENTEAFF
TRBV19 CASGGDDSNYGYTF
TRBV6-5 CASSLLGADTQYF
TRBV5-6 CASSATGVAQYQPQHF
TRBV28 CASSSAGAINEKLFF
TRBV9 CASSVGGDEKLFF
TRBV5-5 CASSLDPGITYEQYF
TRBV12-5 CASGLNSGTGDEQFF
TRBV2 CATSGTSANNEQFF
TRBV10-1 CASSEPRDRGTNTNTGELFF
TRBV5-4 CASSPTSSYEQYF
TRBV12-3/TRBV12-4 CASTLTTNTEAFF
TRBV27 CVSSRDSNYGYTF
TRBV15 CATSRDVGQGTDEAFF
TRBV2 CASLGIGGSNQPQHF
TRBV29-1 CSVTTGEAKKLFF
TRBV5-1 CASSSNYRGDGTDTQYF
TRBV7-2 CASSLLGSNTEAFF
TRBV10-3 CAISEGDRGDQPQHF
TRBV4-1 CASSQDRTGKNTEAFF
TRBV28 CASSSPTRLAGEGTDTQYF
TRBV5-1 CASSFTSGGSYEQYF
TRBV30 CAWGRTSGSRTDTQYF
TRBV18 CASSPNTAERTQHF
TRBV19 CASSTTPGPVGGYTF
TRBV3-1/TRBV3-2 CASSQKQAGQGTRGNTIYF
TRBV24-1 CATQGLGVSPQHF
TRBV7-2 CASSLFRDTGELFF
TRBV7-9 CASSLATGLNTEAFF
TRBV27 CASSFQGQKLFF
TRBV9 CASSVDGAYGYTF
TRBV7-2 CASSTTSGRALRNEQFF
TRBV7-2 CASSLGDRENTEAFF
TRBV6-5 CASRDRAPGYTF
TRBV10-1 CASSENGNQPQHF
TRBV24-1 CATSGRGAYEQYF
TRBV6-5 CASSYSTGGDGYTF
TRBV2 CASSEGGSYTEAFF